The next 16 T cell receptor beta chains were all read from a single sample in a study of control samples from healthy donors and cancer patients. Using immunoSEQ multiplex PCR, the repertoire was profiled, and TCRdb retains in-frame clones only, with some absent. The table records about 44,000 clones, approximately 87% of them present only once. The material sequenced was PBMCs. Source of these receptors: a woman between 55 and 75 years old with lung cancer.

The rearrangement links TRBV6-1 to TRBJ2-1, with D possibly TRBD1 on 5 matching bases. With 10 bases removed from V and 3 bases from J, the gap between germline ends came to 13 bases. Germline CDR1 reads MNHNS; CDR2 reads SASEGT. The CDR3 loop spans 13 amino acids. The CDR3 DNA sequence: TGTGCCACAAAGGTCAGGGACTACAATGAGCAGTTCTTC. This sequence encodes CATKVRDYNEQFF.

The chain recombines TRBV18 with TRBJ2-5; perhaps TRBD1 as D (5 bases). V lost 4 bases to trimming and J lost 3 bases, with 15 bases between them. Germline lookup yields CDR1 KGHSH and CDR2 LQKENI. The CDR3 runs to 15 residues. The CDR3 here is CASSRDPGIKETQYF. CDR3 nucleotide sequence: TGTGCCAGCTCACGTGACCCAGGGATTAAAGAGACCCAGTACTTC.

This sequence joins TRBV27 and TRBJ1-5, with D possibly being TRBD1 (5 bases). This CDR3 is 12 amino acids long. The V and J ends lost 9 bases and 7 bases respectively, with 13 bases between them. In germline, CDR1 is MNHEY, CDR2 SMNVEV (reference sequence). Here the CDR3 DNA reads TGTGCCAGTGCAGCGGGGGGACAGCCCCAGCATTTT. Translating gives CASAAGGQPQHF.

The genes are TRBV5-1 and TRBJ1-2, with D possibly being TRBD1 (6 bases). This CDR3 has 12 amino acids. CDR1 is SGHRS, CDR2 YFSETQ, per germline. V was trimmed by 2 bases and J by 6 bases, leaving 8 bases between them. In DNA, the CDR3 is TGCGCCAGCAGCTTACAGGGAGATGGCTACACCTTC. The encoded protein is CASSLQGDGYTF.

The V gene is TRBV30, the J gene TRBJ2-3; a possible D gene is TRBD2 (5 bases). This CDR3 is 13 amino acids long. V lost 0 bases, J lost 8 bases, and 12 bases lay in between. Germline CDR1 GTSNPN, CDR2 SVGIG (reference sequence). The CDR3 reads CAWSVEGRGTQYF. The CDR3 coding sequence is TGTGCCTGGAGTGTAGAAGGACGGGGTACGCAGTATTTT.

The gene calls are TRBV5-6 and TRBJ1-2; 9 nucleotides agree with TRBD1. The CDR3 is made up of 14 amino acids. Germline V lookup: CDR1 SGHDT, CDR2 YYEEEE. V lost 5 bases to trimming and J lost 5 bases; unmatched junction nucleotides: 7. CDR3 DNA sequence: TGTGCCAGCAGACCCCCCGACAGGGGGTATGGCTACACCTTC. Amino acids: CASRPPDRGYGYTF.

V gene TRBV9 combines with J gene TRBJ1-2; D remains unclear. V lost 0 bases, J lost 4 bases, and 19 bases lay in between. The CDR3 length is 17 residues. The germline gives CDR1 SGDLS, CDR2 YYNGEE. The CDR3 DNA is TGTGCCAGCAGCGTAGATCCCTTTGGCAGGTCGGGCTATGGCTACACCTTC. Its translation: CASSVDPFGRSGYGYTF.

This chain links TRBV11-2 with TRBJ2-7; D is tentatively TRBD1 or TRBD2 (5 bases each). The CDR3 runs 13 residues. V lost 1 base and J lost 6, with 10 bases in between. CDR1 SGHAT and CDR2 FQNNGV come from the germline V gene. The chain's CDR3 is CASSLVSGTEQYF. The CDR3 DNA follows: TGTGCCAGCAGCTTAGTCTCCGGGACCGAGCAGTACTTC.

The rearrangement joins TRBV30 to TRBJ2-7; 13 nucleotides agree with TRBD2. Germline CDR1 GTSNPN, CDR2 SVGIG (reference sequence). V lost 5 bases and J lost 0; bases outside the gene matches: 4. The CDR3 covers 15 residues. The CDR3 region is CAWGTSGTYSYEQYF. In DNA, the CDR3 is TGTGCCTGGGGGACTAGCGGGACCTACTCCTACGAGCAGTACTTC.

The V and J genes are TRBV4-1 and TRBJ2-5; tentatively, D is TRBD2 (6 bases). The CDR3 has 15 amino acids. CDR1 and CDR2 from the germline V gene are MGHRA and YSYEKL. Trimming took 0 bases from V and 1 from J, leaving 9 bases between them. The CDR3 loop is CASSQDDGSQETQYF. CDR3 nucleotide sequence: TGCGCCAGCAGCCAAGATGACGGGAGCCAAGAGACCCAGTACTTC.

The CDR3 bases are TGTGCCACCAGCTTGGGGGTGAGGGATTCACCCCTCCACTTT. Residues: CATSLGVRDSPLHF. This rearrangement joins TRBV15 to TRBJ1-6, with D tentatively TRBD1 (5 bases). Trimming shortened V by 5 bases and J by 8 bases, and 13 bases separated the two germline ends. This CDR3 has 14 amino acids. Germline V gene data show CDR1 as LNHNV and CDR2 as YYDKDF (reference sequence).

The CDR3 DNA reads as TGCGCCAGCAGCCAGTACGATCAGGAGACCCAGTACTTC. Translated, it gives CASSQYDQETQYF. J is TRBJ2-5 and V is TRBV4-1, with D unresolved. V was cut by 3 bases and J by 5 bases, with 10 bases left in between. The CDR3 sequence is 13 residues long. Germline V gives CDR1 MGHRA, CDR2 YSYEKL.

This clone was seen once. The V and J genes are TRBV24-1 and TRBJ2-5, with 9 bases fitting TRBD1. This CDR3 is built from 16 residues. The germline V gene encodes CDR1 KGHDR and CDR2 SFDVKD. Trimming took 0 bases from V and 5 from J; bases not matched to a gene: 6. This CDR3 reads CATSDLQQGAGETQYF. The CDR3 bases are TGTGCCACCAGTGATTTGCAACAGGGGGCAGGGGAGACCCAGTACTTC.

This chain uses TRBV29-1 with TRBJ1-2; 10 bases align to TRBD1. The length of the CDR3 is 18 residues. Germline-derived CDR1 and CDR2 are SQVTM and ANQGSEA. V was pared by 0 bases and J by 2 bases, with 12 bases of the junction left unmatched. CDR3 sequence: CSVEDRRDRGLRNYGYTF. The CDR3 DNA is TGCAGCGTTGAAGATCGACGGGACAGGGGCCTAAGGAACTATGGCTACACCTTC.

The J gene is TRBJ2-5, the V gene TRBV12-3 or TRBV12-4, with TRBD1 matching 8 bases. The CDR3 sequence is 13 residues long. With 5 bases clipped from V and 4 bases from J, the junction kept 3 bases outside the gene matches. The CDR3 loop reads CASSPTGGETQYF. In DNA form, the CDR3 reads TGTGCCAGCAGTCCAACAGGGGGAGAGACCCAGTACTTC.

V and J are TRBV6-1 and TRBJ2-7; D is undetermined. This CDR3 is built from 13 residues. Germline CDR1 and CDR2: MNHNS and SASEGT. V dropped 2 bases and J dropped 1 base, with 6 bases sitting between them. The DNA of the CDR3 is TGTGCCAGCAGTGAAAGGCCGTCCTACGAGCAGTACTTC. It is translated as CASSERPSYEQYF.